The rows below give T cell receptor beta chains drawn from one sample of a study of blood T cell repertoires in COVID-19. The table came from immunoSEQ multiplex PCR; TCRdb's copy has only in-frame clones and leaves some out. This sample has under 350,000 clones, with 80% to 90% found just once. The sample was peripheral blood. The receptors were sampled from a middle-aged man with acute or convalescent COVID-19. The CDR3 runs from the conserved cysteine through the conserved F or W. D genes are given only for firm matches. Not all rows give a size; the values are once, few, many and, for expanded clones, a class.

CASSLVGGASNTEAFF	TGCGCCAGCAGCTTGGTAGGGGGGGCCTCAAACACTGAAGCTTTCTTT	TRBJ1-1	.	16	.	TRBV5-1
CASSWGQGGYGYTF	TGCGCCAGCAGCTGGGGACAGGGCGGCTATGGCTACACCTTC	TRBJ1-2	.	14	TRBD1	TRBV5-1
CASAHRAGRNTEAFF	TGTGCTAGTGCCCACAGGGCAGGGCGGAACACTGAAGCTTTCTTT	TRBJ1-1	.	15	.	TRBV12-5
CASSLGSGRNEQYF	TGCGCCAGCAGCCTGGGCTCAGGGAGGAACGAGCAGTACTTC	TRBJ2-7	.	14	.	TRBV5-1
CASSVIKAGEAFF	TGTGCCAGCAGTGTCATTAAGGCGGGGGAAGCTTTCTTT	TRBJ1-1	few	13	.	TRBV2
CASRPTGTSGTGELFF	TGCGCCAGCAGGCCGACGGGGACTAGCGGAACCGGGGAGCTGTTTTTT	TRBJ2-2	.	16	TRBD2	TRBV5-1
CASSGDRGPADTQYF	TGTGCCAGCAGTGGCGACAGGGGGCCGGCAGATACGCAGTATTTT	TRBJ2-3	.	15	TRBD1	TRBV25-1
CASSLSLPTGYTF	TGTGCCAGCAGCCTTAGTTTGCCAACTGGCTACACCTTC	TRBJ1-2	once	13	.	TRBV7-9
CASILEAAYGYTF	TGTGCCAGCATCCTAGAAGCGGCCTATGGCTACACCTTC	TRBJ1-2	.	13	.	TRBV2
CASSLKRGEQPQHF	TGTGCCAGCAGTCTTAAACGGGGGGAACAGCCCCAGCATTTT	TRBJ1-5	.	14	.	TRBV6-5
CASSLSRGGLDEQYF	TGTGCCAGCAGTTTATCCCGGGGAGGGTTGGATGAGCAGTACTTC	TRBJ2-7	.	15	TRBD2	TRBV27
CASLAGPLGGYTF	TGTGCCAGCCTTGCGGGTCCCTTGGGAGGCTACACCTTC	TRBJ1-2	.	13	.	TRBV19
CASSFGHPYEQYF	TGTGCCAGCAGTTTCGGACATCCCTACGAGCAGTACTTC	TRBJ2-7	.	13	.	TRBV12-3/TRBV12-4
CASSPGHLGNQPQHF	TGTGCCAGCAGCCCGGGACATTTGGGGAATCAGCCCCAGCATTTT	TRBJ1-5	.	15	.	TRBV9